Listed below are T cell receptor beta chains from one sample, sequenced in a study of beta chain features in type 1 diabetes. Clones were sequenced by immunoSEQ multiplex PCR, and TCRdb holds only the in-frame ones, with some missing. The data contain around 650,000 clones, around 12% of them seen just once; the ten biggest clones take up roughly 0.12%. Input material: naive CD4+ T cells from blood. The source of these receptors is a man aged 25 to 45 with type 1 diabetes. Both conserved end residues are part of each CDR3. The D gene is left open where the match is weak. A row's size may be missing; if present it is once, few, many or a size class.

d_gene: .; v_gene: TRBV6-6; abundance: .; CDR3aa: CASSSPWPQHF
d_gene: .; v_gene: TRBV19; abundance: .; CDR3aa: CASNDLNTGELFF
d_gene: TRBD2; v_gene: TRBV5-4; abundance: .; CDR3aa: CASSVLLAGGTDTQYF
d_gene: TRBD1; v_gene: TRBV19; abundance: .; CDR3aa: CASSTTGPTEAFF
d_gene: TRBD1; v_gene: TRBV6-5; abundance: few; CDR3aa: CASSLTGNNQPQHF
d_gene: .; v_gene: TRBV19; abundance: few; CDR3aa: CASSSGRINYGYTF
d_gene: .; v_gene: TRBV30; abundance: .; CDR3aa: CAWSGSDSQGGKLFF
d_gene: .; v_gene: TRBV7-2; abundance: .; CDR3aa: CASSPLREQYF
d_gene: TRBD1; v_gene: TRBV18; abundance: .; CDR3aa: CASSGQTYEQYF
d_gene: .; v_gene: TRBV6-5; abundance: .; CDR3aa: CASSPGQLETQYF
d_gene: TRBD1; v_gene: TRBV7-2; abundance: few; CDR3aa: CASSPQGAGYTF
d_gene: .; v_gene: TRBV28; abundance: .; CDR3aa: CASGTADPSTDTQYF
d_gene: .; v_gene: TRBV4-3; abundance: few; CDR3aa: CASSQGRGNQPQHF
d_gene: TRBD1; v_gene: TRBV11-2; abundance: .; CDR3aa: CASSSYRGAGYGYTF
d_gene: .; v_gene: TRBV25-1; abundance: few; CDR3aa: CASSEYGQFEAFF